The 24 T cell receptor beta chains below all came from one sample that was sequenced in a study of regulatory dendritic cells for organ transplantation. The protocol was immunoSEQ multiplex PCR, while the TCRdb copy is restricted to in-frame clones and leaves out a portion. The sample yields around 30,000 clones, 75% to 80% seen once. The sample consisted of memory CD4+ T cells from blood. Subset specified: CD45RO+ memory T cells. The receptors originated from a human donor in good health.

This clone was detected only a few times. The J gene is TRBJ1-2, the V gene TRBV6-5, with 7 bases that match TRBD1. Germline CDR1 MNHEY, CDR2 SVGAGI. This CDR3 is 13 amino acids long. The trim removed 6 bases at V and 8 bases at J, leaving 9 bases unmatched. The CDR3 protein is CASRRTGDLGYTF. CDR3 sequence (DNA): TGTGCCAGCAGACGTACAGGGGATTTAGGCTACACCTTC.

This sequence joins TRBV7-2 and TRBJ1-4; 9 bases are a match to TRBD1. Germline V gene data show CDR1 as SGHTA and CDR2 as FQGNSA. This CDR3 spans 14 amino acids. Trimming took 5 bases from V and 7 from J; bases not matched to a gene: 5. The CDR3 DNA is TGTGCCAGCAGCGCGGGGACAGGGAGTGAAAAACTGTTTTTT. Protein: CASSAGTGSEKLFF. The full variable domain, in which reference TRBV7-2 and TRBJ1-4 provide the parts outside the CDR3, is GAGVSQSPSNKVTEKGKDVELRCDPISGHTALYWYRQSLGQGLEFLIYFQGNSAPDKSGLPSDRFSAERTGGSVSTLTIQRTQQEDSAVYLCASSAGTGSEKLFFGSGTQLSVL.

This clone was seen just once. The J gene is TRBJ1-3, the V gene TRBV7-2; D perhaps matches TRBD1 (5 bases). The ends were cut back, 3 bases at V and 0 bases at J, with 12 bases in the middle. This CDR3 has 16 amino acids. Germline V gene data show CDR1 as SGHTA and CDR2 as FQGNSA. CDR3 in DNA: TGTGCCAGCAGCTTCACTATCCAGGGCTCTGGAAACACCATATATTTT. Translating gives CASSFTIQGSGNTIYF.

By sample share, this clone is medium-sized. V usage is TRBV28 and J usage is TRBJ2-1, with 10 nucleotides matching TRBD2. CDR3 length equals 19 residues. Germline V gene sequence: CDR1 MDHEN, CDR2 SYDVKM. V shed 6 bases and J 1 base; nucleotides not matched to a gene: 15. The CDR3 DNA is TGTGCCAGCAGGCCCCACAGGGGGTCGGGACTAGCGTCCTACAATGAGCAGTTCTTC. Amino acid sequence: CASRPHRGSGLASYNEQFF. The full variable domain, completed using reference TRBV28 and TRBJ2-1, is DVKVTQSSRYLVKRTGEKVFLECVQDMDHENMFWYRQDPGLGLRLIYFSYDVKMKEKGDIPEGYSVSREKKERFSLILESASTNQTSMYLCASRPHRGSGLASYNEQFFGPGTRLTVL.

This clone was picked up one time. The chain joins TRBV5-1 to TRBJ1-2; D gene uncertain. The V gene's germline CDR1 is SGHRS and CDR2 YFSETQ. The V and J ends lost 1 base and 2 bases respectively, with 12 bases between them. The CDR3 loop spans 15 amino acids. CDR3 amino acids: CASSLRANLNYGYTF. Here the CDR3 DNA reads TGCGCCAGCAGCTTGAGGGCCAACCTCAACTATGGCTACACCTTC.

The rearrangement uses TRBV19 and TRBJ2-1, with D possibly TRBD2 on 5 matching bases. V was cut by 6 bases and J by 0 bases, with 12 bases left in between. This CDR3 is 15 amino acids long. Germline V CDR1 and CDR2: LNHDA, SQIVND (reference sequence). CDR3 amino acids: CASSSLGSSYNEQFF. The CDR3 DNA sequence: TGTGCCAGTAGCTCTCTAGGGAGCTCCTACAATGAGCAGTTCTTC. The full variable domain, with the rest looked up from reference TRBV19 and TRBJ2-1, is DGGITQSPKYLFRKEGQNVTLSCEQNLNHDAMYWYRQDPGQGLRLIYYSQIVNDFQKGDIAEGYSVSREKKESFPLTVTSAQKNPTAFYLCASSSLGSSYNEQFFGPGTRLTVL.

Here the CDR3 reads CASSQDSRGETQYF. CDR3 bases: TGTGCCAGCAGCCAAGACTCAAGGGGAGAGACCCAGTACTTC. The chain uses TRBV4-2 and TRBJ2-5; tentative D call: TRBD1 (5 bases). CDR1 is LGHNA and CDR2 is YNFKEQ in the germline V gene. The CDR3 is 14 amino acids. Trimming stripped 0 bases from V and 4 bases from J, with 9 bases between.

This chain uses TRBV7-2 with TRBJ2-3; D remains ambiguous. This CDR3 has 14 residues. Trimming took off 2 bases at V and 6 bases at J, with 12 bases between the two ends. Germline V lookup: CDR1 SGHTA, CDR2 FQGNSA. As DNA, the CDR3 is TGTGCCAGCAGCTTACGGGCCTTCGCCGATACGCAGTATTTT. Amino acid sequence: CASSLRAFADTQYF.

The chain links TRBV5-4 to TRBJ2-3; 13 nucleotides align to TRBD2. From germline, CDR1 is SGHNT and CDR2 YYREEE (reference sequence). There are 16 residues in the CDR3. With 2 bases clipped from V and 3 bases from J, the junction kept 3 bases outside the gene matches. The CDR3 DNA reads as TGTGCCAGCAGCTTTGGACTAGCGGGAGCAACAGATACGCAGTATTTT. Protein product: CASSFGLAGATDTQYF.

This clone was recorded only once. This chain links TRBV29-1 with TRBJ1-2; D gene uncertain. Per germline, CDR1 SQVTM and CDR2 ANQGSEA. The CDR3 is 13 residues long. V gave up 2 bases and J gave up 2 bases, with 9 bases separating them. The CDR3 is CSVELAGNYGYTF. Written as DNA, the CDR3 is TGCAGCGTTGAACTGGCGGGGAACTATGGCTACACCTTC.

CDR3 amino acids: CASSYKKRYSYEQYF. CDR3 sequence (DNA): TGTGCCAGCAGTTACAAAAAGCGTTACTCCTACGAGCAGTACTTC. The chain combines TRBV6-5 with TRBJ2-7; D is unresolved. The CDR3 sequence is 15 residues long. The V end lost 2 bases, the J end lost 0 bases, and 11 bases lay between the germline ends. Germline CDR1 is MNHEY and CDR2 is SVGAGI.

The gene calls are TRBV5-5 and TRBJ2-5; no reliable D call. Per germline, CDR1 SGHKS and CDR2 YYEKEE (reference sequence). The CDR3 is made up of 14 amino acids. V was clipped by 0 bases and J by 5 bases, with 11 bases between them. This CDR3 is CASSLAPQGETQYF. As DNA, the CDR3 is TGTGCCAGCAGCTTGGCACCTCAAGGGGAGACCCAGTACTTC. The full variable domain, completed using reference TRBV5-5 and TRBJ2-5, is DAGVTQSPTHLIKTRGQQVTLRCSPISGHKSVSWYQQVLGQGPQFIFQYYEKEERGRGNFPDRFSARQFPNYSSELNVNALLLGDSALYLCASSLAPQGETQYFGPGTRLLVL.

This clone was seen a few times. This rearrangement joins TRBV7-8 to TRBJ1-4, with D maybe TRBD1 (6 bases). V was cut by 4 bases and J by 7 bases, with 16 bases left in between. This CDR3 has 15 residues. The germline gives CDR1 SGHVS, CDR2 FQNEAQ. In DNA, the CDR3 is TGTGCCAGCAGCTCGCACCAGGGGCCGAGTGAAAAACTGTTTTTT. Its protein product is CASSSHQGPSEKLFF. Full variable domain (outside the CDR3, taken from reference TRBV7-8 and TRBJ1-4): GAGVSQSPRYKVAKRGQDVALRCDPISGHVSLFWYQQALGQGPEFLTYFQNEAQLDKSGLPSDRFFAERPEGSVSTLKIQRTQQEDSAVYLCASSSHQGPSEKLFFGSGTQLSVL.

The chain joins TRBV6-4 to TRBJ1-5; possible D gene TRBD1, 5 bases. This CDR3 is 15 amino acids long. V was trimmed by 4 bases and J by 4 bases, leaving 14 bases between them. The germline V gene has CDR1 MRHNA and CDR2 SNTAGT. CDR3 DNA sequence: TGTGCCAGCAGTGGACAGACTACTTTGAATCAGCCCCAGCATTTT. Amino acids: CASSGQTTLNQPQHF.

As DNA, the CDR3 is TGTGCCTGGACCGTGGGGGGGGCCGGCTATGGCTACACCTTC. Its protein is CAWTVGGAGYGYTF. V usage is TRBV30 and J usage is TRBJ1-2; D perhaps matches TRBD1 (6 bases). This CDR3 is built from 14 residues. CDR1 and CDR2 (germline): GTSNPN, SVGIG (reference sequence). The V end was cut by 4 bases, the J end by 4 bases, with 16 bases between.

In this sample, this clone turned up a few times. The rearrangement uses TRBV7-2 and TRBJ2-7; D is perhaps TRBD2 (5 bases). The CDR3 contains 14 residues. Per germline, CDR1 SGHTA and CDR2 FQGNSA. The V and J ends lost 1 base and 3 bases respectively, with 10 bases between them. The DNA of the CDR3 is TGTGCCAGCAGCTTAGATCCGGGGTTCTACGAGCAGTACTTC. Amino acid sequence: CASSLDPGFYEQYF.

The V gene is TRBV27, the J gene TRBJ2-2; the D is unclear. The V gene lost 6 bases and the J gene lost 6 bases, with 8 bases spanning the gap. The CDR3 has 12 residues. Germline V lookup: CDR1 MNHEY, CDR2 SMNVEV (reference sequence). The CDR3 DNA follows: TGTGCCAGCAGGAGACCCCCCGGGGAGCTGTTTTTT. Its translation is CASRRPPGELFF.

The genes are TRBV5-1 and TRBJ2-7; D call uncertain. V lost 2 bases and J 3 bases, leaving 12 bases between the germline ends. Germline V gene data show CDR1 as SGHRS and CDR2 as YFSETQ. This CDR3 has 14 residues. The CDR3 DNA sequence: TGCGCCAGCAGCTTCGATAGTTCTAGCTACGAGCAGTACTTC. It translates to CASSFDSSSYEQYF.

V gene TRBV11-2 combines with J gene TRBJ2-3, with D possibly being TRBD1 (5 bases). There are 14 residues in the CDR3. Trimming removed 5 bases from V and 5 bases from J, with 14 bases in between. CDR1 is SGHAT, CDR2 FQNNGV, per germline. The CDR3 region is CASSVSQTEDTQYF. CDR3 DNA sequence: TGTGCCAGCAGCGTATCCCAGACAGAAGATACGCAGTATTTT.

V and J are TRBV30 and TRBJ2-6; no clear D gene. Germline V CDR1 and CDR2: GTSNPN, SVGIG (reference sequence). CDR3 length equals 15 residues. With 5 bases removed from V and 3 bases from J, the gap between germline ends came to 14 bases. CDR3 sequence: CAWSPRADGANVLTF. The CDR3 DNA follows: TGTGCCTGGTCCCCTCGGGCAGATGGGGCCAACGTCCTGACTTTC.

The chain recombines TRBV18 with TRBJ1-3; D is unclear. Trimming stripped 3 bases from V and 4 bases from J, with 10 bases between. Germline lookup yields CDR1 KGHSH and CDR2 LQKENI. The length of the CDR3 is 14 residues. This CDR3 is CASSPDGAGNTIYF. The CDR3 nucleotides are TGTGCCAGCTCACCGGACGGAGCGGGAAACACCATATATTTT. The full variable domain, rest sourced from reference TRBV18 and TRBJ1-3, is NAGVMQNPRHLVRRRGQEARLRCSPMKGHSHVYWYRQLPEEGLKFMVYLQKENIIDESGMPKERFSAEFPKEGPSILRIQQVVRGDSAAYFCASSPDGAGNTIYFGEGSWLTVV.

The rearrangement uses TRBV7-2 and TRBJ2-7, with 12 bases identical to TRBD1. CDR3 length equals 17 residues. The V segment lost 5 bases and the J segment 5 bases; nucleotides outside the gene matches: 13. Looked up from germline, CDR1 is SGHTA and CDR2 is FQGNSA. In nucleotides, the CDR3 is TGTGCCAGCAGCCCGCAGCGCTCCGGGACAGGGGGCCACGAGCAGTACTTC. It is translated as CASSPQRSGTGGHEQYF.

The chain joins TRBV6-1 to TRBJ1-4, with D hard to call. V was clipped by 2 bases and J by 7 bases, with 5 bases between them. Germline-derived CDR1 and CDR2 are MNHNS and SASEGT. The CDR3 covers 12 residues. The CDR3 protein is CASSEQREKLFF. The CDR3 DNA reads TGTGCCAGCAGTGAACAACGTGAAAAACTGTTTTTT.

This clone was counted a single time. This sequence joins TRBV10-2 and TRBJ2-1; 10 nucleotides align to TRBD2. This CDR3 region has 13 residues. CDR1 is WSHSY, CDR2 SAAADI, per germline. Unmatched junction bases numbered 1, after V lost 5 bases and J lost 6 bases. The CDR3 sequence: CASSSGRANEQFF. CDR3 bases: TGCGCCAGCAGTAGCGGGAGGGCCAATGAGCAGTTCTTC.